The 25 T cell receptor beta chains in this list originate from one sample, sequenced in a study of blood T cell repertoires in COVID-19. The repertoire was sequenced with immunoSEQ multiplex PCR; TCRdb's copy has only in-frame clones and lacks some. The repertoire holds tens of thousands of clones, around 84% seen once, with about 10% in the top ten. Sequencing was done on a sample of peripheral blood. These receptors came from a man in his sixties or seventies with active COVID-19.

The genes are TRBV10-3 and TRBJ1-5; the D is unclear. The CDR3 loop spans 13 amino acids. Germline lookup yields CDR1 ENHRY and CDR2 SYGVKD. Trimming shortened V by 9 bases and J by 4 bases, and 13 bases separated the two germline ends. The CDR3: CAIAAVGNQPQHF. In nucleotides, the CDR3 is TGTGCCATAGCTGCGGTTGGGAATCAGCCCCAGCATTTT.

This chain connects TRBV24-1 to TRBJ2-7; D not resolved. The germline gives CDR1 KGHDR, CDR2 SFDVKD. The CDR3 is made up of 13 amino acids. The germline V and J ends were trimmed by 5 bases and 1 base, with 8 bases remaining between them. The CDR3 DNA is TGTGCCACCAGTGCCGTAGAGTCCTACGAGCAGTACTTC. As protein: CATSAVESYEQYF.

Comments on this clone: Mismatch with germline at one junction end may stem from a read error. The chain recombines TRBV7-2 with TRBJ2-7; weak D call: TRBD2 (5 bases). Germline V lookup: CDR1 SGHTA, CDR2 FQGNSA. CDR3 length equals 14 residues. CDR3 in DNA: TGTGCCAGCAGCCCCGGCCCGAGCGGAGCGAACCTACACTTC. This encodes CASSPGPSGANLHF. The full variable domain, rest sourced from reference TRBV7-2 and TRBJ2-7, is GAGVSQSPSNKVTEKGKDVELRCDPISGHTALYWYRQSLGQGLEFLIYFQGNSAPDKSGLPSDRFSAERTGGSVSTLTIQRTQQEDSAVYLCASSPGPSGANLHFGPGTRLTVT.

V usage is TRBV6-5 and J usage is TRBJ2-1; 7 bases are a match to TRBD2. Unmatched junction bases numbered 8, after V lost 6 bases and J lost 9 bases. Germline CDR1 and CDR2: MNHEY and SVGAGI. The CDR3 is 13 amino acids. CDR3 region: CASSRWGGIEQFF. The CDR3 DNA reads TGTGCCAGCAGCCGATGGGGGGGGATTGAGCAGTTCTTC.

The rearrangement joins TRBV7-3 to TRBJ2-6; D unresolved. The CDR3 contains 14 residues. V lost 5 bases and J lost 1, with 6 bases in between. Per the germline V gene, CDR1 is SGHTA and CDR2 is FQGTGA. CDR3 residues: CASSPLSGANVLTF. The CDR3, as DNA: TGTGCCAGCAGCCCCTTATCTGGGGCCAACGTCCTGACTTTC.

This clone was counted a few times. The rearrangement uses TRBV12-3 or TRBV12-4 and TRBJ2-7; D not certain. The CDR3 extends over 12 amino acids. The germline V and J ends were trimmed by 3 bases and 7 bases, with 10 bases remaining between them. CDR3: CASSLPEREQYF. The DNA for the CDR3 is TGTGCCAGCAGTTTGCCAGAGCGAGAGCAGTACTTC.

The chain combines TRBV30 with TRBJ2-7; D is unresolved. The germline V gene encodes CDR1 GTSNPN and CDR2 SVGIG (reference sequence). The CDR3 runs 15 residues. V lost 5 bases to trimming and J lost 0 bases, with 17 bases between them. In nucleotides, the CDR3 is TGTGCCTGGTGTCCCGAGTGGAACAGCTCCTACGAGCAGTACTTC. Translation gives CAWCPEWNSSYEQYF.

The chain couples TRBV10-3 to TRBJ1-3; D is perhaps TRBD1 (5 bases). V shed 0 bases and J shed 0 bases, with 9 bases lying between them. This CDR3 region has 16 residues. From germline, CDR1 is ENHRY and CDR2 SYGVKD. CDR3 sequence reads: CAISESGGDSGNTIYF. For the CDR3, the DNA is TGTGCCATCAGTGAGTCGGGGGGAGACTCTGGAAACACCATATATTTT.

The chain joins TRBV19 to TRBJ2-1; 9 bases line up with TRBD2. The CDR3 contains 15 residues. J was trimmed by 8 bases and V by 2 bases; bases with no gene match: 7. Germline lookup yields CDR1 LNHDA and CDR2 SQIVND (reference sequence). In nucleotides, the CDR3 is TGTGCCAGTAGTATAATTAGTAGCGGGGGCGATGAGCAGTTCTTC. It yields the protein CASSIISSGGDEQFF.

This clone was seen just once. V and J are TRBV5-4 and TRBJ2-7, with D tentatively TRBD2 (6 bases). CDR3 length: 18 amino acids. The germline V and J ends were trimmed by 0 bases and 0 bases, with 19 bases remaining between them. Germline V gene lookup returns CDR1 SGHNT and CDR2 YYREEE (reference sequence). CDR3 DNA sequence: TGTGCCAGCAGCTTGGAGTTCCTAGGGTCCGGGAGCTCCTACGAGCAGTACTTC. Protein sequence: CASSLEFLGSGSSYEQYF.

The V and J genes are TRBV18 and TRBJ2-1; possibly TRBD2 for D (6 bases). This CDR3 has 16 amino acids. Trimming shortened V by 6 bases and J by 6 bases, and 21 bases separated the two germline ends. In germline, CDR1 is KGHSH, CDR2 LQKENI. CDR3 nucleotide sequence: TGTGCCAGCTCTCCAGCGGGTCCCGCCTTGGGCAATGAGCAGTTCTTC. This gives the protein CASSPAGPALGNEQFF.

This chain's CDR3 is CASSFGAGIRTEAFF. CDR3 DNA sequence: TGCGCCAGCAGCTTTGGGGCAGGGATAAGGACTGAAGCTTTCTTT. This chain uses TRBV5-1 with TRBJ1-1, with a tentative D call TRBD1 (5 bases). CDR1 is SGHRS and CDR2 is YFSETQ in the germline V gene. V lost 2 bases, J lost 5 bases, and 16 bases lay in between. The CDR3 is 15 amino acids.

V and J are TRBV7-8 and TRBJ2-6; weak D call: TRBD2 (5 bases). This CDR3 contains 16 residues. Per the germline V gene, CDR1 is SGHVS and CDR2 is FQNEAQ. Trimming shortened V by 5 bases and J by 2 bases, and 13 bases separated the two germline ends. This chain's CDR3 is CASSPKAGAGANVLTF. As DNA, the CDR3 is TGTGCCAGCAGCCCCAAGGCCGGGGCTGGGGCCAACGTCCTGACTTTC. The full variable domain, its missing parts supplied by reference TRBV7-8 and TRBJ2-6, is GAGVSQSPRYKVAKRGQDVALRCDPISGHVSLFWYQQALGQGPEFLTYFQNEAQLDKSGLPSDRFFAERPEGSVSTLKIQRTQQEDSAVYLCASSPKAGAGANVLTFGAGSRLTVL.

The CDR3 bases are TGTGCCAGCAGCGCGGGGGAAGCGGGGGGAACGACCCAGTACTTC. Translating it yields CASSAGEAGGTTQYF. The J gene is TRBJ2-5, the V gene TRBV5-4, with 9 nucleotides matching TRBD2. This CDR3 contains 15 residues. CDR1 and CDR2 (germline): SGHNT, YYREEE (reference sequence). The junction had 11 bases not matched to a gene; V was cut back by 4 bases and J by 7 bases.

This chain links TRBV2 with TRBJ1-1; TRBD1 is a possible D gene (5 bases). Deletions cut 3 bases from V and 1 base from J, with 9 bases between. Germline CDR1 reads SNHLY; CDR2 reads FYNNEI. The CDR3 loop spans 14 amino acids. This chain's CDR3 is CASSDRTKNTEAFF. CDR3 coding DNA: TGTGCCAGCAGTGACAGGACAAAGAACACTGAAGCTTTCTTT.

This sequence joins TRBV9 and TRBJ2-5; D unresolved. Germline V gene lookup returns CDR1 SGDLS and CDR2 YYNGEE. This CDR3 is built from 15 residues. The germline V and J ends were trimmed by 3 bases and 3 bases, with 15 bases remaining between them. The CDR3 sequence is CASSGRSGVEETQYF. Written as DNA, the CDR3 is TGTGCCAGCAGCGGCCGCTCCGGTGTGGAAGAGACCCAGTACTTC.

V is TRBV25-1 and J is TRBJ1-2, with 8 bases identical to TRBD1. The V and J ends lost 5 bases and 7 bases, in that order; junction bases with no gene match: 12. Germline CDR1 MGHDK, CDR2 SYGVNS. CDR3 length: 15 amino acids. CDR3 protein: CASSPPGGRGGGYTF. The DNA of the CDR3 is TGTGCCAGCAGTCCACCAGGGGGCAGGGGGGGTGGCTACACCTTC.

The CDR3 sequence is CATSSGAKNIQYF. The CDR3 DNA is TGTGCCACCAGCAGCGGAGCCAAAAACATTCAGTACTTC. The chain is built from TRBV15 and TRBJ2-4, with D unclear. The V end was cut by 3 bases, the J end by 0 bases, with 3 bases between. Germline V gives CDR1 LNHNV, CDR2 YYDKDF (reference sequence). This CDR3 contains 13 residues.

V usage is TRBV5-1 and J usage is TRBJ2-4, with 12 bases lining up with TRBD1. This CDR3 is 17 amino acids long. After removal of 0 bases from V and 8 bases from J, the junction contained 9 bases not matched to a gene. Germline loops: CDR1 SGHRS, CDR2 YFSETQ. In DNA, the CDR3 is TGCGCCAGCAGCTTGGGAGGGACAGGGGGCGGCGGGGACATTCAGTACTTC. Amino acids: CASSLGGTGGGGDIQYF.

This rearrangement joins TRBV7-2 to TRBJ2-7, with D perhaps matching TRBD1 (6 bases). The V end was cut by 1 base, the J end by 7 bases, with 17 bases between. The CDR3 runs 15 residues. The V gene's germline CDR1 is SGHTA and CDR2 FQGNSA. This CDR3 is CASSLVVGQSLEQYF. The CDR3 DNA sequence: TGTGCCAGCAGCTTAGTGGTCGGACAGTCGTTAGAGCAGTACTTC.

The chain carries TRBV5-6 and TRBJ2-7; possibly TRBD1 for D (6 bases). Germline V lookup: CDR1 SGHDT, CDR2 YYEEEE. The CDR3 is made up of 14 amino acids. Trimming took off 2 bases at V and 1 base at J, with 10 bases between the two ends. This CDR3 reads CASSFQGLSYEQYF. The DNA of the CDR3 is TGTGCCAGCAGCTTCCAGGGGCTTTCCTACGAGCAGTACTTC.

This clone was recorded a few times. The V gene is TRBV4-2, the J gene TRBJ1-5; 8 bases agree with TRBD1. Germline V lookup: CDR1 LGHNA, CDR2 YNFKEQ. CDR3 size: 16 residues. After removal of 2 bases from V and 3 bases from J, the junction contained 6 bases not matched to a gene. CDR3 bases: TGTGCCAGCAGCCAATTGTCAGGGGGCTACAATCAGCCCCAGCATTTT. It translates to CASSQLSGGYNQPQHF.

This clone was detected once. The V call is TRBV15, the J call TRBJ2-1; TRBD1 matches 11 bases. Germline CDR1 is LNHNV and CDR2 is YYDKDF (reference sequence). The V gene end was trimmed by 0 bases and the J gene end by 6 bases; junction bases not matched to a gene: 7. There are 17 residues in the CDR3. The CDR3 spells CATSRDKDRGPANEQFF. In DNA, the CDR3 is TGTGCCACCAGCAGAGATAAGGACAGGGGGCCGGCCAATGAGCAGTTCTTC. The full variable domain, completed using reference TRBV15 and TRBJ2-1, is DAMVIQNPRYQVTQFGKPVTLSCSQTLNHNVMYWYQQKSSQAPKLLFHYYDKDFNNEADTPDNFQSRRPNTSFCFLDIRSPGLGDTAMYLCATSRDKDRGPANEQFFGPGTRLTVL.

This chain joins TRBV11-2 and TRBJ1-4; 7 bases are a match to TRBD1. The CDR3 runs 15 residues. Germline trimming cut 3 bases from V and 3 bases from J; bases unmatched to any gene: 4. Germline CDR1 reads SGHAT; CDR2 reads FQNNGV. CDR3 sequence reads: CASSFKQGSNEKLFF. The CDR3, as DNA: TGTGCCAGCAGCTTTAAACAGGGGTCTAATGAAAAACTGTTTTTT.

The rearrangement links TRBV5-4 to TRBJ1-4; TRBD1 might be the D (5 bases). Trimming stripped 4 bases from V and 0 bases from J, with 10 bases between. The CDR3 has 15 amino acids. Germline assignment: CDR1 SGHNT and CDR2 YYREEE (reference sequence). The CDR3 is CASSHDRATNEKLFF. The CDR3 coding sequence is TGTGCCAGCAGCCACGACAGAGCAACTAATGAAAAACTGTTTTTT.